This entry is about one T cell receptor (beta chain). The TEMRA cells underwent FACS enrichment, while the CD8+ and CD4+ T cells underwent negative isolation. The data are from a study of CD8 T cells in Susac syndrome. Reverse transcription of roughly 0.45 to 1 ug RNA was performed with random hexamers. Amplification of TCR beta CDR3 was carried out by immunoSEQ multiplex PCR, which covered 54 Vbeta and 13 Jbeta segments. TCRdb used MiXCR to reprocess the immunoSEQ multiplex PCR reads, holding one entry per CDR3 protein. This table has around 70,000 distinct CDR3 sequences, approximately 94% appearing once. The V gene lost 2 bases and the J gene lost 0 bases, with 8 bases spanning the gap. The germline CDR1 and CDR2 sequences are MDHEN and SYDVKM. The CDR3 is made up of 15 amino acids.

Sequencing input: CD8+ T cells from PBMCs. This TCR was recovered from a human donor with multiple sclerosis. The chain combines TRBV28 with TRBJ2-1; a weak D match, TRBD2 (6 bases). CDR3 coding DNA: TGTGCCAGCAGTTTACACGGGAGCTCCTACAATGAGCAGTTCTTC. Its translation is CASSLHGSSYNEQFF.